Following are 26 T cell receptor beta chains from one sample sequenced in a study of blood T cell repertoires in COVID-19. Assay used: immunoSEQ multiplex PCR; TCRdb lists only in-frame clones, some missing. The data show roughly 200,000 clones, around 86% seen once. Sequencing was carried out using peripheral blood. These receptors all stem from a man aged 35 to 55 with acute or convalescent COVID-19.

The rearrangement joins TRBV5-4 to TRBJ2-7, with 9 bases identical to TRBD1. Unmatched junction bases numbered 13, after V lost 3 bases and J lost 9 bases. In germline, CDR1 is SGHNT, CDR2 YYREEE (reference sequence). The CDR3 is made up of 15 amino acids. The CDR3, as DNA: TGTGCCAGCAGCTCCGGGACAGGGCCTATAATAGGGCAGTACTTC. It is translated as CASSSGTGPIIGQYF.

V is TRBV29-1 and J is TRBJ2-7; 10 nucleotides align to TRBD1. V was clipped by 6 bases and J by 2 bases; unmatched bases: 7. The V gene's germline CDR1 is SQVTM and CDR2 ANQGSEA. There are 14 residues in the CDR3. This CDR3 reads CSVIDRGLTYEQYF. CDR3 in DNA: TGCAGCGTCATAGACAGGGGGCTGACCTACGAGCAGTACTTC.

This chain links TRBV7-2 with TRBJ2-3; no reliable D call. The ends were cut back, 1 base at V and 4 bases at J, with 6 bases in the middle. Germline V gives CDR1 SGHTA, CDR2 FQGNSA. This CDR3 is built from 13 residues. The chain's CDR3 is CASSLVPSDTQYF. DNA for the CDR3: TGTGCCAGCAGCTTAGTCCCCTCAGATACGCAGTATTTT. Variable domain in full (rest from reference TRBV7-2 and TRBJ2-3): GAGVSQSPSNKVTEKGKDVELRCDPISGHTALYWYRQSLGQGLEFLIYFQGNSAPDKSGLPSDRFSAERTGGSVSTLTIQRTQQEDSAVYLCASSLVPSDTQYFGPGTRLTVL.

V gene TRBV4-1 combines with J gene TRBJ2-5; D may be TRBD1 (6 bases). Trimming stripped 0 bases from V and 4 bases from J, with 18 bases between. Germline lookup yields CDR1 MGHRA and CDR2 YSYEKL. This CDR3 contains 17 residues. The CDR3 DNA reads TGCGCCAGCAGCCAAGATGGCAGGGGCGCCGGAGGAGAGACCCAGTACTTC. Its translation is CASSQDGRGAGGETQYF.

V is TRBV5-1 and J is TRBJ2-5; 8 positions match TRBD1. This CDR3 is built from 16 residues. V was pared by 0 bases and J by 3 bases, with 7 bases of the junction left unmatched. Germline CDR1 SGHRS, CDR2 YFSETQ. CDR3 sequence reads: CASSLAVATGEETQYF. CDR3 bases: TGCGCCAGCAGCTTGGCCGTGGCGACAGGGGAAGAGACCCAGTACTTC.

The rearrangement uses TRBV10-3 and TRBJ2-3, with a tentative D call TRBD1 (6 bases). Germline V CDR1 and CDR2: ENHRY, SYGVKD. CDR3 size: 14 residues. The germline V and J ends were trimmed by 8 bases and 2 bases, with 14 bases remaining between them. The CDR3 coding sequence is TGTGCCATCGGGGACATTCGCCTCACAGATACGCAGTATTTT. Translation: CAIGDIRLTDTQYF.

CDR3 loop: CATSDARADTQYF. CDR3 coding DNA: TGTGCCACCAGTGATGCGAGGGCAGATACGCAGTATTTT. The genes are TRBV24-1 and TRBJ2-3; tentative D call: TRBD2 (5 bases). The germline gives CDR1 KGHDR, CDR2 SFDVKD. V lost 3 bases and J 4 bases, leaving 7 bases between the germline ends. This CDR3 contains 13 residues.

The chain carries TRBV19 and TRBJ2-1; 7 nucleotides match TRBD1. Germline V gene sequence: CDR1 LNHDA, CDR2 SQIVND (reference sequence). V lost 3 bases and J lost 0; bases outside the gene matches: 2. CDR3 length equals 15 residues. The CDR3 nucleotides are TGTGCCAGTAGTATTCAGGGGGACTCCTACAATGAGCAGTTCTTC. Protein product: CASSIQGDSYNEQFF.

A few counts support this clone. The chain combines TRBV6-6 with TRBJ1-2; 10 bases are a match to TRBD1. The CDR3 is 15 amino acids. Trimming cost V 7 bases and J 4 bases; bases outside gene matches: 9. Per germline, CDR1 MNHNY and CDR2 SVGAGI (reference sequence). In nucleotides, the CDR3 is TGTGCCAGCACCAGGGACAGGGGCTGGGGCTATGGCTACACCTTC. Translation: CASTRDRGWGYGYTF.

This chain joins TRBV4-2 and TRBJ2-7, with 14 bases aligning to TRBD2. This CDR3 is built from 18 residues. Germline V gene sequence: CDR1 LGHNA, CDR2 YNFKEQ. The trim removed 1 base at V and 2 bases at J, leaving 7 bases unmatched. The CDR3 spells CASSQGTSGGSLTYEQYF. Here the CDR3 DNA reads TGTGCCAGCAGCCAAGGGACTAGCGGGGGGTCGCTAACCTACGAGCAGTACTTC.

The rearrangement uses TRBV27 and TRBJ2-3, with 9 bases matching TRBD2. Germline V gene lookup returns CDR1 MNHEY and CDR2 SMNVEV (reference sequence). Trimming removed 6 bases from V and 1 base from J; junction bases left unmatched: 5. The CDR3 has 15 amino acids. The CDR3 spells CASSAVAGGTDTQYF. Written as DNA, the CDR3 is TGTGCCAGCAGCGCCGTAGCGGGGGGCACAGATACGCAGTATTTT.

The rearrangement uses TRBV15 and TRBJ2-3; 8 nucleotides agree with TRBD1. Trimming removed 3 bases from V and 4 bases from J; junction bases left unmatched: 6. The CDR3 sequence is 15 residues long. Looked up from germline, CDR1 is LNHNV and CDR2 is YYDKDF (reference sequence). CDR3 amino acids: CATSSRDRRADTQYF. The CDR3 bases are TGTGCCACCAGCAGCCGGGACAGGAGGGCAGATACGCAGTATTTT. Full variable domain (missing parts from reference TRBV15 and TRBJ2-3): DAMVIQNPRYQVTQFGKPVTLSCSQTLNHNVMYWYQQKSSQAPKLLFHYYDKDFNNEADTPDNFQSRRPNTSFCFLDIRSPGLGDTAMYLCATSSRDRRADTQYFGPGTRLTVL.

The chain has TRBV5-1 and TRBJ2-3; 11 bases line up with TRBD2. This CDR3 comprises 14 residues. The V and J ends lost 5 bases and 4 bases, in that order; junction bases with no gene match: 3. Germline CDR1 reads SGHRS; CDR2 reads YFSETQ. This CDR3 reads CASSLAGGSDTQYF. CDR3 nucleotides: TGCGCCAGCAGTCTAGCGGGGGGATCAGATACGCAGTATTTT.

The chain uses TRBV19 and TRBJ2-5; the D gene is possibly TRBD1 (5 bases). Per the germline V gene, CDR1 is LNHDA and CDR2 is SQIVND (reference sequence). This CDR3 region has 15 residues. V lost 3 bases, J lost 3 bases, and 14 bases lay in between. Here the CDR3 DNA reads TGTGCCAGTAGTATGCAGGGTAGCCGGAAAGAGACCCAGTACTTC. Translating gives CASSMQGSRKETQYF.

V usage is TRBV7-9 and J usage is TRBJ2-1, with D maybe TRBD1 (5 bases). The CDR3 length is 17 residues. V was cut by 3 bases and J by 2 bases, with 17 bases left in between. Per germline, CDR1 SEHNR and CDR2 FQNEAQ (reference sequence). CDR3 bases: TGTGCCAGCAGCTTCCGACAGACTGCACCAACCTACAATGAGCAGTTCTTC. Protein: CASSFRQTAPTYNEQFF. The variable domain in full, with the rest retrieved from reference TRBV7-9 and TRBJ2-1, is DTGVSQNPRHKITKRGQNVTFRCDPISEHNRLYWYRQTLGQGPEFLTYFQNEAQLEKSRLLSDRFSAERPKGSFSTLEIQRTEQGDSAMYLCASSFRQTAPTYNEQFFGPGTRLTVL.

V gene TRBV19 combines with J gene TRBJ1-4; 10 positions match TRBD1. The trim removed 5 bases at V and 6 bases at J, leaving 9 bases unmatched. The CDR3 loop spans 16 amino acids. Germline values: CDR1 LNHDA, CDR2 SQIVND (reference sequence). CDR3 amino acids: CASSPRTGGAHEKLFF. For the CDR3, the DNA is TGTGCCAGTAGTCCTCGGACAGGGGGAGCCCATGAAAAACTGTTTTTT. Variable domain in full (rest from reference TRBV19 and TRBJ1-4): DGGITQSPKYLFRKEGQNVTLSCEQNLNHDAMYWYRQDPGQGLRLIYYSQIVNDFQKGDIAEGYSVSREKKESFPLTVTSAQKNPTAFYLCASSPRTGGAHEKLFFGSGTQLSVL.

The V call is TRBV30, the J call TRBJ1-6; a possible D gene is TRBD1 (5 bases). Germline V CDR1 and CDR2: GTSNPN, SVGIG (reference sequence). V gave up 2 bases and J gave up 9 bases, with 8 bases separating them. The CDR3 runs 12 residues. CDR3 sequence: CAWSPGASPLHF. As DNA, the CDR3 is TGTGCCTGGAGTCCTGGGGCTTCACCCCTCCACTTT.

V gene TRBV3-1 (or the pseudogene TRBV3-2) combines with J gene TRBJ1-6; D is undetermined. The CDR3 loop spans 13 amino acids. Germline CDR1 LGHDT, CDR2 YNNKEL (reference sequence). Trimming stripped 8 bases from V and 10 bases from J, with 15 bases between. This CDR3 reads CASHTGIRSPLHF. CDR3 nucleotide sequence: TGTGCCAGCCATACGGGGATTCGGTCACCCCTCCACTTT.

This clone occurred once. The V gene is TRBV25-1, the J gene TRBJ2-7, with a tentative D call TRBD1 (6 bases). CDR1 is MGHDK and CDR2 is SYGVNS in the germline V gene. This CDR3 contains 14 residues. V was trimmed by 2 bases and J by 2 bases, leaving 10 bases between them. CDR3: CASSERTAPYEQYF. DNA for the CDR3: TGTGCCAGCAGTGAACGGACAGCCCCCTACGAGCAGTACTTC.

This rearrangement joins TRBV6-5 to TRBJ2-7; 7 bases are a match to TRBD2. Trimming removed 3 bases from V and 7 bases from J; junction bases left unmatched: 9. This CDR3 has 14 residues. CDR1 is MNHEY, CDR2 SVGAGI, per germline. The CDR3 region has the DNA TGTGCCAGCAGTTATATGGGCTCAGCGGGGGAGCAGTACTTC. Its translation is CASSYMGSAGEQYF.

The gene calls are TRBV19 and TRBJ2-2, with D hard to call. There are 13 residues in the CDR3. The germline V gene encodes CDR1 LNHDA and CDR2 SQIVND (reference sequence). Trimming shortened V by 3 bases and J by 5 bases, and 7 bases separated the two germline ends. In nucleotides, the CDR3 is TGTGCCAGTAGTATTGCGGTGACCGGGGAGCTGTTTTTT. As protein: CASSIAVTGELFF. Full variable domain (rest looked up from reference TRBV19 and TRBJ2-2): DGGITQSPKYLFRKEGQNVTLSCEQNLNHDAMYWYRQDPGQGLRLIYYSQIVNDFQKGDIAEGYSVSREKKESFPLTVTSAQKNPTAFYLCASSIAVTGELFFGEGSRLTVL.

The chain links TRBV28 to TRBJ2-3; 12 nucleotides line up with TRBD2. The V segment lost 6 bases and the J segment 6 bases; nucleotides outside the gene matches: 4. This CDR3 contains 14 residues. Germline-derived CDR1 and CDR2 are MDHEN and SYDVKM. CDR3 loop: CASRPGLAGDTQYF. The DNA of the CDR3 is TGTGCCAGCAGGCCGGGACTAGCGGGCGATACGCAGTATTTT.

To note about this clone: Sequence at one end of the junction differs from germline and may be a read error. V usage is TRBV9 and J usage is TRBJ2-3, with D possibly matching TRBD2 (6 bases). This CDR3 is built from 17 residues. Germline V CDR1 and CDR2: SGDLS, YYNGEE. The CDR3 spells CASSVEIGTAGTDTQYF. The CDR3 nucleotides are TGTGCCAGCAGTGTAGAGATCGGGACTGCGGGCACAGATACGCAGTATTTT.

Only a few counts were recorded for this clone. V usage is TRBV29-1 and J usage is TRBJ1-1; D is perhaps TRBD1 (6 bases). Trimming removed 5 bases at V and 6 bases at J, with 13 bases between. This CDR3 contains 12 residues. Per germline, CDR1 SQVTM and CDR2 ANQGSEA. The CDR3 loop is CSVSSQGAEAFF. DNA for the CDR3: TGCAGCGTTAGTTCACAGGGAGCTGAAGCTTTCTTT.

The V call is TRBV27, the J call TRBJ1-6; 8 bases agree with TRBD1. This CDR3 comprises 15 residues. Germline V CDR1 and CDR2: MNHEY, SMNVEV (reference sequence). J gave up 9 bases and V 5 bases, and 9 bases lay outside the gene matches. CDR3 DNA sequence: TGTGCCAGCAGTCCTATACAGGGGGTTAGTTCACCCCTCCACTTT. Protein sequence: CASSPIQGVSSPLHF.

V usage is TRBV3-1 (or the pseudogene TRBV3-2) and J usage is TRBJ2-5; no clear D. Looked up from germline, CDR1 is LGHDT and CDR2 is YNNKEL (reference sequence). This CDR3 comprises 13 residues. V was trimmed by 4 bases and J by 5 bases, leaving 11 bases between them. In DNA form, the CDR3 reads TGTGCCAGCAGCCCGAACCAGTGGGAGACCCAGTACTTC. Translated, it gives CASSPNQWETQYF.